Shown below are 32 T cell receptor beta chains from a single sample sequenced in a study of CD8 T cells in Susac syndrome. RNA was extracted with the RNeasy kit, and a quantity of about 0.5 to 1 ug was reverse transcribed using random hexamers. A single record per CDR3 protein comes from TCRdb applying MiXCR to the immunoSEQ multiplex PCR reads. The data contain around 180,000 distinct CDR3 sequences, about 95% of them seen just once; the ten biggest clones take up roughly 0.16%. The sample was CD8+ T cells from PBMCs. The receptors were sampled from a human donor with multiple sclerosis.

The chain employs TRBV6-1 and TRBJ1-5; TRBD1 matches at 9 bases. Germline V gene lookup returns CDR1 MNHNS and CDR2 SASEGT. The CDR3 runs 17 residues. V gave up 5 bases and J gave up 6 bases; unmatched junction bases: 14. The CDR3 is CASSPRTGEGSGQPQHF. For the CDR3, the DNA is TGTGCCAGCAGTCCCCGGACAGGGGAGGGAAGCGGTCAGCCCCAGCATTTT.

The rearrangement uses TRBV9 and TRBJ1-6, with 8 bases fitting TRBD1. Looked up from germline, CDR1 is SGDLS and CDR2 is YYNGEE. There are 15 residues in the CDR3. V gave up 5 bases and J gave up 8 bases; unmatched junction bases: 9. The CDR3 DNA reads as TGTGCCAGCAGGGCAGGACAGGGTGGTTATTCACCCCTCCACTTT. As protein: CASRAGQGGYSPLHF.

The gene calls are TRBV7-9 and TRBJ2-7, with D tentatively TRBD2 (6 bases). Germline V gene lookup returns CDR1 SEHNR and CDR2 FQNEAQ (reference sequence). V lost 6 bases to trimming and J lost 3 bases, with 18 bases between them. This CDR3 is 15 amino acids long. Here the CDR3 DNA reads TGTGCCAGCAGTATACCGGGGGTAGCGGTCTACGAGCAGTACTTC. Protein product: CASSIPGVAVYEQYF.

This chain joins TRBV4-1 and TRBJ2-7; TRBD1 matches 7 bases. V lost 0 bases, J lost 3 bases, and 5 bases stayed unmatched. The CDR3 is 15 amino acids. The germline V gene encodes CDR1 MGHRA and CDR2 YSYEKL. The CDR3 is CASSQDPRGSYEQYF. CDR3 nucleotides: TGCGCCAGCAGCCAAGACCCCAGGGGGAGCTACGAGCAGTACTTC.

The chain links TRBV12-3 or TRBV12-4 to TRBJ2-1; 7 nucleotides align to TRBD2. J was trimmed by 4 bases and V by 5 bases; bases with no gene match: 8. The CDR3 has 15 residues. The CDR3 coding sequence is TGTGCCAGCAGTCCCCCTAGCGGTTTTTACAATGAGCAGTTCTTC. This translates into CASSPPSGFYNEQFF.

In nucleotides, the CDR3 is TGTGCCAGCAGTGAATCCTTTGTAGGAGGCTACACCTTC. This encodes CASSESFVGGYTF. The rearrangement joins TRBV25-1 to TRBJ1-2; D remains unclear. With 1 base removed from V and 8 bases from J, the gap between germline ends came to 11 bases. There are 13 residues in the CDR3. Germline CDR1 and CDR2: MGHDK and SYGVNS.

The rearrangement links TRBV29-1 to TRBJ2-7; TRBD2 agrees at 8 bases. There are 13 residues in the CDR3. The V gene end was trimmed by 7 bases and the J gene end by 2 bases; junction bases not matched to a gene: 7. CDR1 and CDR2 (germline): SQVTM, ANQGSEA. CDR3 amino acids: CSAAGGETYEQYF. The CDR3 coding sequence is TGCAGCGCCGCCGGGGGGGAGACCTACGAGCAGTACTTC.

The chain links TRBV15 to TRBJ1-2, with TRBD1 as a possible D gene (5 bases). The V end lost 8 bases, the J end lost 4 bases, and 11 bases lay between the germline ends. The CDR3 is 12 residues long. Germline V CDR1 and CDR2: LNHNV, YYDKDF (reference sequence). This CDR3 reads CATAEQAYGYTF. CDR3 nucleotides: TGTGCCACCGCAGAACAGGCCTATGGCTACACCTTC.

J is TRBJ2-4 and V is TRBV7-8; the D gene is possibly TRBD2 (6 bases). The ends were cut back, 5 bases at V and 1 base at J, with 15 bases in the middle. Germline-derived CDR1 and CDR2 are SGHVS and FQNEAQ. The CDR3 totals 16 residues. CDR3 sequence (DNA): TGTGCCAGCAGCCCACCTTCAGGGAGGGCCAAAAACATTCAGTACTTC. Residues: CASSPPSGRAKNIQYF.

For the CDR3, the DNA is TGTGCCAGCAGCCCCATCGCGGGCGCCTACGAGCAGTACTTC. As protein: CASSPIAGAYEQYF. The chain carries TRBV7-2 and TRBJ2-7; maybe TRBD2 (5 bases). The germline CDR1 and CDR2 sequences are SGHTA and FQGNSA. The CDR3 loop spans 14 amino acids. Between the trimmed V and J ends, which lost 5 bases and 2 bases, there was a span of 13 bases. Using reference TRBV7-2 and TRBJ2-7 for the parts outside the CDR3, the full variable domain is GAGVSQSPSNKVTEKGKDVELRCDPISGHTALYWYRQSLGQGLEFLIYFQGNSAPDKSGLPSDRFSAERTGGSVSTLTIQRTQQEDSAVYLCASSPIAGAYEQYFGPGTRLTVT.

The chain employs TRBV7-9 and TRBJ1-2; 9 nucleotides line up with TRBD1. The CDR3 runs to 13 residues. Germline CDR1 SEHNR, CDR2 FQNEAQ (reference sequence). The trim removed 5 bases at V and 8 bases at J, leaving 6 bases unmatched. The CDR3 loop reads CASSARDREGYTF. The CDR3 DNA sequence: TGTGCCAGCAGCGCACGGGACAGGGAAGGCTACACCTTC.

The DNA for the CDR3 is TGTGCCAGCTCCCTCAGCGGGGGGTATCTTAGTACGCAGTATTTT. It translates to CASSLSGGYLSTQYF. The chain couples TRBV5-6 to TRBJ2-3, with TRBD2 matching 9 bases. From germline, CDR1 is SGHDT and CDR2 YYEEEE. The CDR3 spans 15 residues. After removal of 7 bases from V and 8 bases from J, the junction contained 14 bases not matched to a gene.

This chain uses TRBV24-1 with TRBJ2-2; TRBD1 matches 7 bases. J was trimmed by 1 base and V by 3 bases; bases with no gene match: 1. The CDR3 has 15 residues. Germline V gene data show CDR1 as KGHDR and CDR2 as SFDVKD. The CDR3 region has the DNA TGTGCCACCAGTGATCCAGGGGGGAACACCGGGGAGCTGTTTTTT. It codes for CATSDPGGNTGELFF.

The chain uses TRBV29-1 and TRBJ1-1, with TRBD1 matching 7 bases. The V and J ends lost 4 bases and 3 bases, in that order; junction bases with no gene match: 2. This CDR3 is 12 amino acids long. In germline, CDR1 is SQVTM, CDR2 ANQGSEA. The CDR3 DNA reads TGCAGCGTTGGCCAGGGGGACACTGAAGCTTTCTTT. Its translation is CSVGQGDTEAFF.

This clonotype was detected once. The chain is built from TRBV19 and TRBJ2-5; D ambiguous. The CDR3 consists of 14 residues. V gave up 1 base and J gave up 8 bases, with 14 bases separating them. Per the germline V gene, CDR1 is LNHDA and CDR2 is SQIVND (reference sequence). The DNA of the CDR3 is TGTGCCAGTAGTATAGCCTACTCCAAGAGTACCCAGTACTTC. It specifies CASSIAYSKSTQYF.

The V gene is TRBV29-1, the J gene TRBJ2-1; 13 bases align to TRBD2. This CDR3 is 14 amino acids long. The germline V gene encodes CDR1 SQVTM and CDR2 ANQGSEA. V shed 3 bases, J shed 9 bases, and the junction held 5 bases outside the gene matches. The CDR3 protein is CSVDGLAGVREQFF. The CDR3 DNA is TGCAGCGTTGACGGACTAGCGGGAGTACGTGAGCAGTTCTTC.

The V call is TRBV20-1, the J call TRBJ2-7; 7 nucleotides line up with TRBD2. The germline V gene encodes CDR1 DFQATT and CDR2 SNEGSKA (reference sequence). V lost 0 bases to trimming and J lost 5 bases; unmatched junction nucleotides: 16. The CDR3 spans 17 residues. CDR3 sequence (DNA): TGCAGTGCTAGAGATCTTCCAGCGGGGACCTCTGTCCACGAGCAGTACTTC. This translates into CSARDLPAGTSVHEQYF.

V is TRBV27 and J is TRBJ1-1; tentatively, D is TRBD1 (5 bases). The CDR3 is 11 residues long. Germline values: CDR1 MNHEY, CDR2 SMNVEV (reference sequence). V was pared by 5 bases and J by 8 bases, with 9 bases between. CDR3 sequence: CASSNRQEAFF. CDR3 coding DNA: TGTGCCAGCAGTAACCGACAGGAAGCTTTCTTT.

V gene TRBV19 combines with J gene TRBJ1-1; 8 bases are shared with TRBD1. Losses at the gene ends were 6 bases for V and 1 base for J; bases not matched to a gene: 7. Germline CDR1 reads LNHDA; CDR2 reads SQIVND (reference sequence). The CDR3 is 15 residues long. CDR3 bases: TGTGCCAGTAGCGGACCACAGGGGGGGAACACTGAAGCTTTCTTT. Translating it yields CASSGPQGGNTEAFF. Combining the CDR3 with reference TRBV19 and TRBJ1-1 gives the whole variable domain DGGITQSPKYLFRKEGQNVTLSCEQNLNHDAMYWYRQDPGQGLRLIYYSQIVNDFQKGDIAEGYSVSREKKESFPLTVTSAQKNPTAFYLCASSGPQGGNTEAFFGQGTRLTVV.

CDR3 coding DNA: TGTGCCAGCAGTCTACAGGGCGTTAATGAAAAACTGTTTTTT. Protein product: CASSLQGVNEKLFF. The rearrangement links TRBV28 to TRBJ1-4; possible D gene TRBD1, 6 bases. V was clipped by 5 bases and J by 4 bases, with 11 bases between them. This CDR3 is 14 amino acids long. CDR1 and CDR2 from the germline V gene are MDHEN and SYDVKM. Looking up the rest from reference TRBV28 and TRBJ1-4 gives the full variable domain: DVKVTQSSRYLVKRTGEKVFLECVQDMDHENMFWYRQDPGLGLRLIYFSYDVKMKEKGDIPEGYSVSREKKERFSLILESASTNQTSMYLCASSLQGVNEKLFFGSGTQLSVL.

The CDR3 reads CASSDTSGTEQFF. DNA for the CDR3: TGTGCCAGCAGTGACACTAGCGGGACTGAGCAGTTCTTC. The J gene is TRBJ2-1, the V gene TRBV2, with TRBD2 matching 10 bases. Germline CDR1 SNHLY, CDR2 FYNNEI. V dropped 3 bases and J dropped 9; count of bases not matched to a gene: 2. This CDR3 comprises 13 residues. The full variable domain, in which reference TRBV2 and TRBJ2-1 provide the parts outside the CDR3, is EPEVTQTPSHQVTQMGQEVILRCVPISNHLYFYWYRQILGQKVEFLVSFYNNEISEKSEIFDDQFSVERPDGSNFTLKIRSTKLEDSAMYFCASSDTSGTEQFFGPGTRLTVL.

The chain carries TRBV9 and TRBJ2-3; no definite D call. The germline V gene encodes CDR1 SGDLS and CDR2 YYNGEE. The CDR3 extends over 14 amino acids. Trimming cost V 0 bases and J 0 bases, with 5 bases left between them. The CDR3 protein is CASSVGASTDTQYF. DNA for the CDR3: TGTGCCAGCAGCGTAGGAGCCAGCACAGATACGCAGTATTTT.

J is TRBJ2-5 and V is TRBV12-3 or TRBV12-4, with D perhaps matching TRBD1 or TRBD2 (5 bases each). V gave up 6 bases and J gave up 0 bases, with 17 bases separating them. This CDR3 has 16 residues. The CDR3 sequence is CASSELPGRNQETQYF. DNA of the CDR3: TGTGCCAGCAGCGAACTACCGGGACGTAACCAAGAGACCCAGTACTTC.

The CDR3 is CASSPPGLQGGGNIQYF. CDR3 DNA sequence: TGTGCCAGCAGTCCACCGGGGCTCCAGGGCGGTGGAAACATTCAGTACTTC. The chain carries TRBV11-2 and TRBJ2-4; D may be TRBD1 or TRBD2 (5 bases each). Germline lookup yields CDR1 SGHAT and CDR2 FQNNGV. The CDR3 loop spans 17 amino acids. The V end was cut by 6 bases, the J end by 6 bases, with 24 bases between.

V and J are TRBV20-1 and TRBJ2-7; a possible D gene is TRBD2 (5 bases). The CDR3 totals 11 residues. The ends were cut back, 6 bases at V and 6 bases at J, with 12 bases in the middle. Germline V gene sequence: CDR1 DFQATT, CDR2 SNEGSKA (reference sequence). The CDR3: CSAPIGSEQYF. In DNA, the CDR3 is TGCAGTGCCCCAATAGGGAGCGAGCAGTACTTC.

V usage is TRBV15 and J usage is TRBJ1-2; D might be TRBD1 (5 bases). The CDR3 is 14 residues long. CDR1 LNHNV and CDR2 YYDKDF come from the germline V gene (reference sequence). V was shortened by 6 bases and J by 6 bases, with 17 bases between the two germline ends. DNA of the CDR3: TGTGCCACCAGAGGGACCGGGACGTCCGATGGCTACACCTTC. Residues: CATRGTGTSDGYTF.

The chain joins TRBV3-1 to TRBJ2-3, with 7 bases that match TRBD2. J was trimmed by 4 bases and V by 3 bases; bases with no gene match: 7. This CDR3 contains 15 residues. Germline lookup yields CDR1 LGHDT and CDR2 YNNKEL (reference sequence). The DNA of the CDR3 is TGTGCCAGCAGCCACCCGAAGGCGGGGGCAGATACGCAGTATTTT. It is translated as CASSHPKAGADTQYF.

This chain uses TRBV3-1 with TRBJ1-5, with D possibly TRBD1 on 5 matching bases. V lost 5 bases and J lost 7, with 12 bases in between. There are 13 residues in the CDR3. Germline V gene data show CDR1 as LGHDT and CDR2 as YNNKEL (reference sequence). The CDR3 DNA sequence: TGTGCCAGCAGCACCGATGACAGCCAGCCCCAGCATTTT. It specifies CASSTDDSQPQHF.

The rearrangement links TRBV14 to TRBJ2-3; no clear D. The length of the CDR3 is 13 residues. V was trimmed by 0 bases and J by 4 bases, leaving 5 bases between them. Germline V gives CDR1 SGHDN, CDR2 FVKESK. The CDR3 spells CASSQERSDTQYF. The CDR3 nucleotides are TGTGCCAGCAGCCAAGAAAGATCAGATACGCAGTATTTT.

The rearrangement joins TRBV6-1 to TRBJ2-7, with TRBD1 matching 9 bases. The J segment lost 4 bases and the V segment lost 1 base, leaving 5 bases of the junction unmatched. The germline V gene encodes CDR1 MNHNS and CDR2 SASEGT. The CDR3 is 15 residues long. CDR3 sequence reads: CASSEEKDRGYEQYF. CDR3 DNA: TGTGCCAGCAGTGAAGAGAAGGACAGGGGTTACGAGCAGTACTTC.

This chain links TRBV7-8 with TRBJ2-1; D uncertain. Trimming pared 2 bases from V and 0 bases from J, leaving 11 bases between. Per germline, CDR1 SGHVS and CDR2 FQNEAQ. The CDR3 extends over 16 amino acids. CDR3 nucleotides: TGTGCCAGCAGCTTAATAGTTGGGAACTCCTACAATGAGCAGTTCTTC. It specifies CASSLIVGNSYNEQFF.

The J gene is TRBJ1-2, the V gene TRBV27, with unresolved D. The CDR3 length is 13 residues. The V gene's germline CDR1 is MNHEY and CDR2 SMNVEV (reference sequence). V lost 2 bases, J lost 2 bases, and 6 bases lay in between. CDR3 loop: CASSLQANYGYTF. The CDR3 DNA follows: TGTGCCAGCAGTTTACAGGCAAACTATGGCTACACCTTC.